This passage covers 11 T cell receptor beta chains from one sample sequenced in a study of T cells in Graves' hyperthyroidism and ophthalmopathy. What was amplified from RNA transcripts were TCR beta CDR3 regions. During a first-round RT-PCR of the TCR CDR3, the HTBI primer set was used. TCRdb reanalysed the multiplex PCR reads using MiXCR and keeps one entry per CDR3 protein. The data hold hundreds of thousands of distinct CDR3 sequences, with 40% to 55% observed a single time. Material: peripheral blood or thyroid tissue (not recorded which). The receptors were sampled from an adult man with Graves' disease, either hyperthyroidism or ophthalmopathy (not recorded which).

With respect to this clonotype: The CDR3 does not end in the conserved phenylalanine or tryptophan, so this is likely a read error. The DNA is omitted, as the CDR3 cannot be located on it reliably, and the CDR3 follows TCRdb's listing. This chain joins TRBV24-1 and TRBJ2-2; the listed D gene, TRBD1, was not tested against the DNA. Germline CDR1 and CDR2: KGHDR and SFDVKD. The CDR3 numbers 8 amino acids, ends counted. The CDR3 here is CATSEPGQ.

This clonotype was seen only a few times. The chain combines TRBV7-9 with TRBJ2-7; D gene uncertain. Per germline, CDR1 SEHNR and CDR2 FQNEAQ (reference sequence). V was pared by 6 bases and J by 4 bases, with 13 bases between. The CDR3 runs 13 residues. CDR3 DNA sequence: TGTGCCAGCAGTCTTGGGGTCCAGTACGAGCAGTACTTC. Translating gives CASSLGVQYEQYF. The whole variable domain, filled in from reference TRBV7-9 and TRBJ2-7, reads DTGVSQNPRHKITKRGQNVTFRCDPISEHNRLYWYRQTLGQGPEFLTYFQNEAQLEKSRLLSDRFSAERPKGSFSTLEIQRTEQGDSAMYLCASSLGVQYEQYFGPGTRLTVT.

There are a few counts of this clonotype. CDR3: CASSQRDSLYEQYF. The CDR3 coding sequence is TGTGCCAGCAGCCAGCGGGACAGCCTTTACGAGCAGTACTTC. The chain recombines TRBV11-2 with TRBJ2-7; D could derive from TRBD1 or TRBD2 (7 bases each). This CDR3 contains 14 residues. Germline lookup yields CDR1 SGHAT and CDR2 FQNNGV. V was cut by 5 bases and J by 4 bases, with 15 bases left in between. Full variable domain (outside the CDR3, taken from reference TRBV11-2 and TRBJ2-7): EAGVAQSPRYKIIEKRQSVAFWCNPISGHATLYWYQQILGQGPKLLIQFQNNGVVDDSQLPKDRFSAERLKGVDSTLKIQPAKLEDSAVYLCASSQRDSLYEQYFGPGTRLTVT.

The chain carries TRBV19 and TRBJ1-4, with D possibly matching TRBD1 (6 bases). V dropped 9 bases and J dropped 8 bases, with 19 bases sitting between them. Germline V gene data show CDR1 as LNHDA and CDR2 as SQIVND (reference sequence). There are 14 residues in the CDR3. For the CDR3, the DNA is TGTGCCAGCAGTTTATCTTGGACAGCCGAAAAACTGTTTTTT. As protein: CASSLSWTAEKLFF.

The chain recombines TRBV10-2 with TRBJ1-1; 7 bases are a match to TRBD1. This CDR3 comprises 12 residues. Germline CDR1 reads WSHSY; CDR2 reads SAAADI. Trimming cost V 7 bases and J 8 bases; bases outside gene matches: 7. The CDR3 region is CASNTGQVEAFF. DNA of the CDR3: TGCGCCAGCAACACCGGACAGGTCGAAGCTTTCTTT.

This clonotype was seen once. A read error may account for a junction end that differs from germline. The CDR3 protein is CASSLAWGAENYEQYF. CDR3 in DNA: TGTGCCAGCAGCCTAGCGTGGGGGGCGGAGAACTACGAGCAGTACTTC. The chain employs TRBV7-6 and TRBJ2-7, with D perhaps matching TRBD1 or TRBD2 (6 bases each). This CDR3 comprises 16 residues. The germline V gene has CDR1 SGHVS and CDR2 FNYEAQ.

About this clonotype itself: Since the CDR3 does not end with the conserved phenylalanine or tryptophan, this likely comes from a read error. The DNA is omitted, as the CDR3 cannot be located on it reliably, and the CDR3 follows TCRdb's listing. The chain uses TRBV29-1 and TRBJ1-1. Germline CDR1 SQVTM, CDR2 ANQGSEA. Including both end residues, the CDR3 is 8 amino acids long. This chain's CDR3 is CSVEDRRL.

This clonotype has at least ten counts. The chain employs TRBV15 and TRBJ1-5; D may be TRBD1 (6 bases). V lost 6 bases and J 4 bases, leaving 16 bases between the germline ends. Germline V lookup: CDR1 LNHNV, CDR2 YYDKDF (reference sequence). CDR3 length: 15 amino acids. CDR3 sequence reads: CATSHVTGSNQPQHF. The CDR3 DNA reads TGTGCCACCAGTCATGTTACAGGGTCAAATCAGCCCCAGCATTTT. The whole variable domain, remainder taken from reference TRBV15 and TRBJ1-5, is DAMVIQNPRYQVTQFGKPVTLSCSQTLNHNVMYWYQQKSSQAPKLLFHYYDKDFNNEADTPDNFQSRRPNTSFCFLDIRSPGLGDTAMYLCATSHVTGSNQPQHFGDGTRLSIL.

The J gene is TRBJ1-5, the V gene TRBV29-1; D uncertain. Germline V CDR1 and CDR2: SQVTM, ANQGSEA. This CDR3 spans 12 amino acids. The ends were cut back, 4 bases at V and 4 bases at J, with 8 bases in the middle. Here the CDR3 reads CSVAPGNQPQHF. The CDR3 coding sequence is TGCAGCGTTGCGCCGGGTAATCAGCCCCAGCATTTT.

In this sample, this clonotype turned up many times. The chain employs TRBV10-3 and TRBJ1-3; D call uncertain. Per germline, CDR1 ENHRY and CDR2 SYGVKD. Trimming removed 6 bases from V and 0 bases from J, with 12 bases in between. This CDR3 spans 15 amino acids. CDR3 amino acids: CAIRPLPTSGNTIYF. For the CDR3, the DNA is TGTGCCATCAGGCCTCTTCCGACCTCTGGAAACACCATATATTTT.

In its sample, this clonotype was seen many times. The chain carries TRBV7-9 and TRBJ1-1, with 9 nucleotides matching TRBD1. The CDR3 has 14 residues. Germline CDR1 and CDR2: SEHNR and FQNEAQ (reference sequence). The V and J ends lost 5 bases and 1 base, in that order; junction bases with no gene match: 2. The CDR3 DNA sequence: TGTGCCAGCAGCGAGGGACAGGGGAACACTGAAGCTTTCTTT. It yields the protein CASSEGQGNTEAFF.